The clone carrying this TCR beta chain has only one observation. Amplifying from RNA transcripts, the study obtained TCR beta CDR3 regions. RT-PCR was first run with HTBI primers, then multiplex PCR in a second round. TCRdb fed the multiplex PCR reads into MiXCR, producing one record per CDR3 protein. This repertoire shows over a million distinct CDR3 sequences, 35% to 40% found once; its top ten account for around 10%. This sample was included in a study of Graves' ophthalmopathy and Graves' hyperthyroidism. Each diagnosis was determined on the basis of clinical symptoms, serum thyroxine, TRAb, thyroid ultrasound and orbital computed tomography. The CDR3 length is 17 residues. The V segment lost 5 bases and the J segment 5 bases; nucleotides outside the gene matches: 6.

The V gene is TRBV12-3 or TRBV12-4, the J gene TRBJ2-2; 15 nucleotides line up with TRBD2. This receptor was identified in an adult man with Graves' hyperthyroidism. Sequencing input: peripheral blood or thyroid tissue (not recorded which). The CDR3 protein is CASSRGLAGGLTGELFF. CDR3 in DNA: TGTGCCAGCAGTCGAGGACTAGCGGGAGGGCTAACCGGGGAGCTGTTTTTT.